The rows below give T cell receptor beta chains drawn from one sample of a study of cytomegalovirus exposure and HLA in healthy donors. This table comes from immunoSEQ multiplex PCR, and its TCRdb copy is limited to in-frame clones, with some not included. The sample has almost 200,000 clones; 85% are singletons. The sample taken for sequencing was PBMCs. The receptors shown here come from a woman in her forties or fifties in good health and CMV-seronegative. CDR3s leave out the opening cysteine and the closing phenylalanine or tryptophan.

TRBV7-6 | ASSLGRGVNTEAF
TRBV27 | ASTDTRTYEQY
TRBV4-1 | ASSQDTGLPGETQY
TRBV11-2 | ASSLGLAVYNEQF
TRBV14 | ASSHGLAGVPDTQY
TRBV5-1 | ASSLSNSYEQY
TRBV7-9 | ASSSSSGVAYEQY
TRBV27 | ASSSLGGERPEAF
TRBV7-2 | ASSLVKTVNNEKLF
TRBV2 | ASSGQMNTEAF
TRBV30 | AWSGTGTDTQY
TRBV7-9 | ASSFFPYEGDNEQF
TRBV20-1 | SERGDTEAF
TRBV7-2 | ASSSGLAGVGEQY
TRBV19 | ASSLGDPSVAEAF
TRBV28 | ASSRGGLKNSPLH